A single sample gave rise to the 2 T cell receptor beta chains below, sequenced in a study of naive and memory T cell subsets. Both TRBC1 and TRBC2 were covered by a beta constant-region primer of two equimolar oligonucleotides. Ligated cDNA was amplified by four rounds of PCR with nested alpha and beta constant-region primers and SP2. A single record per CDR3 protein comes from TCRdb applying MiXCR to the UMI-ligation and nested PCR reads. This repertoire shows tens of thousands of distinct CDR3 sequences, over 8.5% found once; its top ten account for around 1.3%. The sample comprised naive CD8+ T cells from blood. The source is a human donor in good health.

This clonotype was seen many times. This chain connects TRBV11-2 to TRBJ2-1, with 8 bases aligning to TRBD2. Germline loops: CDR1 SGHAT, CDR2 FQNNGV. V lost 5 bases and J lost 9; bases outside the gene matches: 18. The CDR3 is 17 residues long. The CDR3 reads CASSQGLALRLTVEQFF. The CDR3 coding sequence is TGTGCCAGCAGCCAAGGACTAGCTCTGAGATTAACGGTTGAGCAGTTCTTC.

This clonotype was counted ten times or more. This sequence joins TRBV12-3 or TRBV12-4 and TRBJ2-7; D is unclear. V lost 6 bases, J lost 2 bases, and 8 bases lay in between. CDR3 length: 12 residues. CDR3 nucleotides: TGTGCCAGCAGCCCCGAGACCTACGAGCAGTACTTC. This codes for CASSPETYEQYF.